This T cell receptor beta chain was identified in a study of cytomegalovirus exposure and HLA in healthy donors. 60 Vbeta and 13 Jbeta primers were used in PCR. The repertoire was sequenced with immunoSEQ multiplex PCR; TCRdb's copy has only in-frame clones and lacks some. The table has around 160,000 clones, roughly 75% seen once. The ends lost 0 bases at V and 8 bases at J; junction bases unmatched: 14. CDR3 length: 17 residues. Germline V gives CDR1 SGDLS, CDR2 YYNGEE. This clone was found once. The receptor comes from a male donor in good health and CMV-seronegative. The sample taken for sequencing was PBMCs. This chain joins TRBV9 and TRBJ2-1, with 7 bases matching TRBD1. The DNA for the CDR3 is TGTGCCAGCAGCGTAGGATTAGGTGAGGGGGCGCAGGATGAGCAGTTCTTC. Its translation: CASSVGLGEGAQDEQFF.